Following are 11 T cell receptor beta chains from one sample sequenced in a study of vaccination effects on CD4 cells after COVID-19. Libraries were prepared by immunoSEQ multiplex PCR; TCRdb keeps only in-frame clonotypes and omits some of them. Of 50,000 to 60,000 clones in the sample, under 75% were seen once. ViraFEST assay sequencing came after antigen-specific CD4+ T cells were expanded with viral peptide pools. Subsequent to a culture period of more than 9 days, CD4+ T cells were isolated. The study found no prior SARS-CoV-2 infection in the vaccine recipients, who tested negative for nucleocapsid antibodies. Their antigens remain unidentified. Sample: CD4+ T cells from PBMCs cultured with SARS-CoV-2 spike peptides, taken before COVID-19 vaccination. These receptors all come from a human donor who received a COVID-19 vaccine.

V is TRBV14 and J is TRBJ2-3; D may correspond to TRBD1 or TRBD2 (6 bases each). The CDR3 has 17 residues. Trimming took 0 bases from V and 6 from J, leaving 19 bases between them. Germline-derived CDR1 and CDR2 are SGHDN and FVKESK. This CDR3 reads CASSQEWGLGTPDTQYF. The CDR3 nucleotides are TGTGCCAGCAGCCAAGAGTGGGGGCTGGGGACTCCGGATACGCAGTATTTT.

This clone was seen a few times. V gene TRBV5-6 combines with J gene TRBJ1-6; D possibly corresponds to TRBD1 (5 bases). The CDR3 consists of 18 residues. Germline lookup yields CDR1 SGHDT and CDR2 YYEEEE. Trimming took off 1 base at V and 8 bases at J, with 22 bases between the two ends. The CDR3 protein is CASSLSGPGGTDYSPLHF. The CDR3 region has the DNA TGTGCCAGCAGCTTGAGCGGACCAGGCGGGACGGATTATTCACCCCTCCACTTT.

CDR3 sequence reads: CASTQSGTANTEAFF. Written as DNA, the CDR3 is TGTGCCAGCACCCAGAGCGGGACAGCGAACACTGAAGCTTTCTTT. The chain recombines TRBV2 with TRBJ1-1; 7 bases align to TRBD1. The germline gives CDR1 SNHLY, CDR2 FYNNEI. The CDR3 is made up of 15 amino acids. The ends lost 7 bases at V and 1 base at J; junction bases unmatched: 9. The variable domain in full, with the rest retrieved from reference TRBV2 and TRBJ1-1, is EPEVTQTPSHQVTQMGQEVILRCVPISNHLYFYWYRQILGQKVEFLVSFYNNEISEKSEIFDDQFSVERPDGSNFTLKIRSTKLEDSAMYFCASTQSGTANTEAFFGQGTRLTVV.

The gene calls are TRBV10-3 and TRBJ2-3; D is possibly TRBD1 (5 bases). Germline CDR1 and CDR2: ENHRY and SYGVKD. The V end was cut by 10 bases, the J end by 1 base, with 18 bases between. The CDR3 has 15 residues. In DNA, the CDR3 is TGTGCCAGCGAGGCCCAGGGCTTCCGCACAGATACGCAGTATTTT. This gives the protein CASEAQGFRTDTQYF.

The V call is TRBV5-1, the J call TRBJ1-1, with D possibly matching TRBD1 (5 bases). The V end was cut by 3 bases, the J end by 1 base, with 13 bases between. CDR3 length: 15 amino acids. Germline values: CDR1 SGHRS, CDR2 YFSETQ. In DNA form, the CDR3 reads TGCGCCAGCAGCTCTACGGCAGGGTGGAACACTGAAGCTTTCTTT. It yields the protein CASSSTAGWNTEAFF.

In its sample, this clone was seen a few times. V and J are TRBV7-2 and TRBJ1-2; the match to TRBD1 covers 11 bases. The junction had 1 base not matched to a gene; V was cut back by 0 bases and J by 1 base. In germline, CDR1 is SGHTA, CDR2 FQGNSA. This CDR3 has 16 residues. The DNA of the CDR3 is TGTGCCAGCAGCTTAGCCGGGACAGGGGGTAACTATGGCTACACCTTC. Translating gives CASSLAGTGGNYGYTF.

This chain joins TRBV5-1 and TRBJ2-7; 9 nucleotides match TRBD2. J lost 1 base, V lost 4 bases, and 15 bases had no gene match. This CDR3 spans 18 amino acids. Germline CDR1 SGHRS, CDR2 YFSETQ. The CDR3, as DNA: TGCGCCAGCAGCCTGCCTGGGGGTAGCGGGAGCTGGTCCTACGAGCAGTACTTC. Translating it yields CASSLPGGSGSWSYEQYF.

The chain carries TRBV18 and TRBJ1-2; a possible D gene is TRBD1 (5 bases). Per germline, CDR1 KGHSH and CDR2 LQKENI. V lost 3 bases and J lost 2, with 10 bases in between. This CDR3 comprises 14 residues. The CDR3 DNA sequence: TGTGCCAGCTCACCTCGGGACGACAACTATGGCTACACCTTC. This encodes CASSPRDDNYGYTF.

This chain links TRBV6-1 with TRBJ2-7; D is perhaps TRBD2 (6 bases). Germline CDR1 MNHNS, CDR2 SASEGT. Deletions cut 3 bases from V and 9 bases from J, with 21 bases between. The CDR3 length is 15 residues. The CDR3 sequence: CASSETPLAGRVQYF. The CDR3 DNA sequence: TGTGCCAGCAGTGAGACCCCCTTGGCGGGACGGGTGCAGTACTTC.

The rearrangement links TRBV3-1 (or the pseudogene TRBV3-2) to TRBJ2-2; unclear D gene. From germline, CDR1 is LGHDT and CDR2 YNNKEL (reference sequence). This CDR3 comprises 14 residues. V dropped 0 bases and J dropped 9 bases, with 11 bases sitting between them. In DNA, the CDR3 is TGTGCCAGCAGCCAAGATCAGAAAGCCAGGGAGCTGTTTTTT. Its protein product is CASSQDQKARELFF.

J is TRBJ2-1 and V is TRBV28, with D perhaps TRBD1 (6 bases). V was clipped by 3 bases and J by 15 bases, with 15 bases between them. This CDR3 is 12 amino acids long. From germline, CDR1 is MDHEN and CDR2 SYDVKM. CDR3 region: CASSFKVGGLFF. The CDR3 nucleotides are TGTGCCAGCAGTTTCAAAGTAGGGGGATTGTTCTTC.